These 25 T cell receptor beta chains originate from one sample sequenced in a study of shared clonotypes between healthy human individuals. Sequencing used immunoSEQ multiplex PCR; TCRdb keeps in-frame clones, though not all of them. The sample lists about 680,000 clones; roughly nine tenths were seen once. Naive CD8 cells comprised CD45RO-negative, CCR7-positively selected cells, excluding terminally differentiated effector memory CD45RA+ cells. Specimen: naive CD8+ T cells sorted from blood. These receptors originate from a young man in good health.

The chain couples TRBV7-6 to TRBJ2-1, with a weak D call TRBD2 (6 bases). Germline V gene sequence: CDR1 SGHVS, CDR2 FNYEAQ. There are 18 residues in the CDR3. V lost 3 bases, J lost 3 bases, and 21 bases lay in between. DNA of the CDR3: TGTGCCAGCAGCTTTGAGAATATCAGGCGGGATTACTACAATGAGCAGTTCTTC. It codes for CASSFENIRRDYYNEQFF.

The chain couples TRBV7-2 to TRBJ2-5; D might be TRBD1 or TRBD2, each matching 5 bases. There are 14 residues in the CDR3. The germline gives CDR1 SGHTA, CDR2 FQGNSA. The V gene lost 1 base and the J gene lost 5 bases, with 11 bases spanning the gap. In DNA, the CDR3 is TGTGCCAGCAGCTTAGACGGGGCGAGGGAGACCCAGTACTTC. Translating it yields CASSLDGARETQYF. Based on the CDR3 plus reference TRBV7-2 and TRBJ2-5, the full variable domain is GAGVSQSPSNKVTEKGKDVELRCDPISGHTALYWYRQSLGQGLEFLIYFQGNSAPDKSGLPSDRFSAERTGGSVSTLTIQRTQQEDSAVYLCASSLDGARETQYFGPGTRLLVL.

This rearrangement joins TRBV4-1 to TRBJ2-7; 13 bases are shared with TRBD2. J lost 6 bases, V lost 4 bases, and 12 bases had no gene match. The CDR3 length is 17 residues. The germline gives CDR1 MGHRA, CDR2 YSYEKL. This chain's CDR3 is CASSPYGLAGAQGEQYF. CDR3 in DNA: TGCGCCAGCAGCCCGTACGGACTAGCGGGAGCTCAAGGCGAGCAGTACTTC.

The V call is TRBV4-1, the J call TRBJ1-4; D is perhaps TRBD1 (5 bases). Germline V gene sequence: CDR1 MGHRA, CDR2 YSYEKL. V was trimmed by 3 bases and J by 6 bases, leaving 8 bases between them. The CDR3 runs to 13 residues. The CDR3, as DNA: TGCGCCAGCAGCCAGATAGGGGATGAAAAACTGTTTTTT. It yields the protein CASSQIGDEKLFF.

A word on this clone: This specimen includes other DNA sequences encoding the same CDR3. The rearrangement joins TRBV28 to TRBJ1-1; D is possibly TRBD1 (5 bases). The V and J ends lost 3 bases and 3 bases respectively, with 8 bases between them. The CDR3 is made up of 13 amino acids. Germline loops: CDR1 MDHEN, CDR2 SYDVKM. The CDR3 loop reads CASSLGGDTEAFF. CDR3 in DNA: TGTGCCAGCAGTTTGGGGGGAGACACTGAAGCTTTCTTT.

CDR3 amino acids: CASSEYLAGGPGELFF. The CDR3 nucleotides read TGTGCCAGCAGTGAATATTTGGCGGGAGGGCCCGGGGAGCTGTTTTTT. V and J are TRBV25-1 and TRBJ2-2; 9 nucleotides match TRBD2. CDR1 and CDR2 from the germline V gene are MGHDK and SYGVNS. Losses at the gene ends were 0 bases for V and 6 bases for J; bases not matched to a gene: 5. CDR3 length: 16 amino acids.

CDR3 sequence: CASSSYTALYEQYF. The CDR3 nucleotides are TGTGCCAGCAGTTCTTACACCGCACTCTACGAGCAGTACTTC. J is TRBJ2-7 and V is TRBV27; D gene uncertain. Trimming left V 4 bases short and J 3 bases short, with 13 bases between. Per germline, CDR1 MNHEY and CDR2 SMNVEV (reference sequence). This CDR3 is 14 amino acids long.

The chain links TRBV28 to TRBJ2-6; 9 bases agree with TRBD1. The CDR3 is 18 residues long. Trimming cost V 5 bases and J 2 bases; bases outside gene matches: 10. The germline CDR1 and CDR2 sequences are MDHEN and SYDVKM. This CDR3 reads CASSPRDRAATGANVLTF. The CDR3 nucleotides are TGTGCCAGCAGTCCGCGGGACAGGGCTGCTACTGGGGCCAACGTCCTGACTTTC.

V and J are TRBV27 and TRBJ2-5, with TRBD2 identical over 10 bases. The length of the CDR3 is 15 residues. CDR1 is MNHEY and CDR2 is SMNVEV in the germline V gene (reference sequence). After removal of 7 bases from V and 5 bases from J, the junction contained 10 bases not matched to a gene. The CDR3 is CASKASGSFLETQYF. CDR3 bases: TGTGCCAGCAAGGCTAGCGGGAGTTTCTTGGAGACCCAGTACTTC.

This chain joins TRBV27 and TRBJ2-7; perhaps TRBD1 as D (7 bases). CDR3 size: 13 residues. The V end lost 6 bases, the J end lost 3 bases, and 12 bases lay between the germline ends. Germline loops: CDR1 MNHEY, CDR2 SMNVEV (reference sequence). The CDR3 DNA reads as TGTGCCAGCAGGCGGGACAGCCACTACGAGCAGTACTTC. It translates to CASRRDSHYEQYF.

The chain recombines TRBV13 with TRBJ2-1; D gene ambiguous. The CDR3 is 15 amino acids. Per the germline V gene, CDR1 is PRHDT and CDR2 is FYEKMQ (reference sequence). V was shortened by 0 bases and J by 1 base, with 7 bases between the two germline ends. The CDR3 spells CASSLGHGSYNEQFF. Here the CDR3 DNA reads TGTGCCAGCAGCTTAGGCCACGGGTCCTACAATGAGCAGTTCTTC.

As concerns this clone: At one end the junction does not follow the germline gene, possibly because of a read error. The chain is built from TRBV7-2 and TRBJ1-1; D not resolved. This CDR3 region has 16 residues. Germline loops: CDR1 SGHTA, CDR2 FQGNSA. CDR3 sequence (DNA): TGTGCCAGCAGCAAAGCCCTAACAGAAATGAACACTGAAGCCTTCTTT. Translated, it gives CASSKALTEMNTEAFF. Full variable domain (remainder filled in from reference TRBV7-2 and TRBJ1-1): GAGVSQSPSNKVTEKGKDVELRCDPISGHTALYWYRQSLGQGLEFLIYFQGNSAPDKSGLPSDRFSAERTGGSVSTLTIQRTQQEDSAVYLCASSKALTEMNTEAFFGQGTRLTVV.

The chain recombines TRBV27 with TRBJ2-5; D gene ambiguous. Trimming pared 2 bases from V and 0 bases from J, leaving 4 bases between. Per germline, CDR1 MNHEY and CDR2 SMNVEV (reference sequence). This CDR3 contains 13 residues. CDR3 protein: CASSLRNQETQYF. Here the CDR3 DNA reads TGTGCCAGCAGTTTACGCAACCAAGAGACCCAGTACTTC.

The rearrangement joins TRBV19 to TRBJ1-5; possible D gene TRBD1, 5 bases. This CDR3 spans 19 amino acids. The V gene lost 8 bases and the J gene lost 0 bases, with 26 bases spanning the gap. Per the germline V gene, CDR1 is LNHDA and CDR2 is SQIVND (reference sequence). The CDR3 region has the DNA TGTGCCAGTTCGCTTGATTCGGGGCCTAAACAAAATAGCAATCAGCCCCAGCATTTT. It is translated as CASSLDSGPKQNSNQPQHF.

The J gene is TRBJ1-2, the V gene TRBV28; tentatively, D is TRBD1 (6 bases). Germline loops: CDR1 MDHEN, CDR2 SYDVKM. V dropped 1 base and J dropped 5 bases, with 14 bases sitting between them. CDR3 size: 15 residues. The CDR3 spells CASSLSGANYYGYTF. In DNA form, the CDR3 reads TGTGCCAGCAGTTTATCAGGGGCTAACTATTATGGCTACACCTTC.

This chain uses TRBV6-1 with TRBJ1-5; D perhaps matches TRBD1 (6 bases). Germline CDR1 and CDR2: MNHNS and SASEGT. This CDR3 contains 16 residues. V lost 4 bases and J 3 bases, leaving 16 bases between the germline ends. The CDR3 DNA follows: TGTGCCAGCAGTGGACCGGGACACCTACCCAATCAGCCCCAGCATTTT. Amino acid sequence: CASSGPGHLPNQPQHF.

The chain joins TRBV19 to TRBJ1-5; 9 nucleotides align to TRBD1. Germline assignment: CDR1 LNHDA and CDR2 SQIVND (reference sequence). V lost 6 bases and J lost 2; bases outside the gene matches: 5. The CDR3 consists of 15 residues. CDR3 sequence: CASRWTGAGNQPQHF. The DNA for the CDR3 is TGTGCCAGTAGGTGGACAGGGGCAGGCAATCAGCCCCAGCATTTT.

In DNA form, the CDR3 reads TGCAGCGAGGCGGGGGTCCGCATTCAGCCCCAGCATTTT. Amino acids: CSEAGVRIQPQHF. The V call is TRBV29-1, the J call TRBJ1-5; maybe TRBD1 (5 bases). The germline V and J ends were trimmed by 7 bases and 6 bases, with 16 bases remaining between them. Looked up from germline, CDR1 is SQVTM and CDR2 is ANQGSEA. The CDR3 has 13 residues. Variable domain in full (rest from reference TRBV29-1 and TRBJ1-5): SAVISQKPSRDICQRGTSLTIQCQVDSQVTMMFWYRQQPGQSLTLIATANQGSEATYESGFVIDKFPISRPNLTFSTLTVSNMSPEDSSIYLCSEAGVRIQPQHFGDGTRLSIL.

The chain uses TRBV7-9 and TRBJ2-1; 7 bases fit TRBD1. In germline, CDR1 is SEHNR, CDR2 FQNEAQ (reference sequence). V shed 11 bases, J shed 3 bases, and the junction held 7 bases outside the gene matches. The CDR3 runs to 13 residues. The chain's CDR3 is CAGTGTDYNEQFF. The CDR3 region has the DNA TGTGCCGGAACCGGGACAGACTACAATGAGCAGTTCTTC.

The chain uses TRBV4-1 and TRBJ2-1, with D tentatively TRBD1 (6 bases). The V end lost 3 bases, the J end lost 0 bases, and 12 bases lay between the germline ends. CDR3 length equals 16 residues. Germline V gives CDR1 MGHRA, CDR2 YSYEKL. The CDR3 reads CASSHRGQGSYNEQFF. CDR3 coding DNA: TGCGCCAGCAGCCACAGGGGCCAGGGCTCCTACAATGAGCAGTTCTTC.

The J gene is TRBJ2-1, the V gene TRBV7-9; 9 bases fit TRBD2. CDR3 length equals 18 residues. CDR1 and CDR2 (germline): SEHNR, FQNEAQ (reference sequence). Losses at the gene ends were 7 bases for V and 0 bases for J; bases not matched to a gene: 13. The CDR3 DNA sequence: TGTGCCAGCACCGGGACGACTGAGCGGGAGGTCTCCTACAATGAGCAGTTCTTC. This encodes CASTGTTEREVSYNEQFF.

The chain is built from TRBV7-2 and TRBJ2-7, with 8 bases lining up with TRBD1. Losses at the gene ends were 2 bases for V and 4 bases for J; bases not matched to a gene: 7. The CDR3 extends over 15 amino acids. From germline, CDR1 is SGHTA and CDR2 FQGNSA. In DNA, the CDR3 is TGTGCCAGCAGCTTACTGACAGGGGACTTGTACGAGCAGTACTTC. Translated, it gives CASSLLTGDLYEQYF.

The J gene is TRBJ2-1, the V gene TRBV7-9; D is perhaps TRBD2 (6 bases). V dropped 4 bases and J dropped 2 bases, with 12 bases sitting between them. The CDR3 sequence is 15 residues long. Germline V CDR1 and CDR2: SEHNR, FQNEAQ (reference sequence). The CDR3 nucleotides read TGTGCCAGCAGCTCGCCCGGGACTGCCTACAATGAGCAGTTCTTC. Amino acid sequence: CASSSPGTAYNEQFF.

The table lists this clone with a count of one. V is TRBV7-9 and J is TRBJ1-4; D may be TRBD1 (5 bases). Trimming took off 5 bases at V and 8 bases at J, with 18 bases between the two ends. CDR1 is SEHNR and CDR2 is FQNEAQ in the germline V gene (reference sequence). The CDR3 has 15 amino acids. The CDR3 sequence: CASSPRDPLREKLFF. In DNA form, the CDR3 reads TGTGCCAGCAGCCCGAGGGACCCTCTGAGGGAAAAACTGTTTTTT. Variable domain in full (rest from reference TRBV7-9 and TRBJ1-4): DTGVSQNPRHKITKRGQNVTFRCDPISEHNRLYWYRQTLGQGPEFLTYFQNEAQLEKSRLLSDRFSAERPKGSFSTLEIQRTEQGDSAMYLCASSPRDPLREKLFFGSGTQLSVL.

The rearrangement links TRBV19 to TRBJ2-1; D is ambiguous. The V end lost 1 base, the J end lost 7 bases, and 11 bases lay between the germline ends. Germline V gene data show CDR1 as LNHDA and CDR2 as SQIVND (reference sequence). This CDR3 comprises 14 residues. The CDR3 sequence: CASSIGATVNEQFF. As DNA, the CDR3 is TGTGCCAGTAGTATAGGGGCTACGGTAAATGAGCAGTTCTTC.